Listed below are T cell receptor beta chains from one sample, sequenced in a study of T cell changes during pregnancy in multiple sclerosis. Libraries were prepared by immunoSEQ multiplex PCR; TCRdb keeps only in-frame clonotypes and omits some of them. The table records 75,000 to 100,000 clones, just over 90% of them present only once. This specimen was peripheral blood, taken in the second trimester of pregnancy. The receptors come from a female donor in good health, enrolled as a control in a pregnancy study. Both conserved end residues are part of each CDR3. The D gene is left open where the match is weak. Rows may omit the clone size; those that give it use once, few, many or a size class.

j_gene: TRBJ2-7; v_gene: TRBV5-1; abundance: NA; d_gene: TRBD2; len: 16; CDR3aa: CASSWGDGGSSYEQYF; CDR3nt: TGCGCCAGCAGCTGGGGGGACGGGGGGAGCTCCTACGAGCAGTACTTC
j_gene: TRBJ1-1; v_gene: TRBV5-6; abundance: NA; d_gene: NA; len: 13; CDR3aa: CASSRRGNTEAFF; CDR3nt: TGTGCCAGCAGCCGGCGGGGGAACACTGAAGCTTTCTTT
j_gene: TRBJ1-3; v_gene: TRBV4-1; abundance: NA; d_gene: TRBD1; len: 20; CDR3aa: CASSQDRGQGDLFSGNTIYF; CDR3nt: TGCGCCAGCAGCCAAGATAGGGGACAGGGGGACCTTTTCTCTGGAAACACCATATATTTT
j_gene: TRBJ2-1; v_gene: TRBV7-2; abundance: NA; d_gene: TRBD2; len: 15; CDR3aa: CASSLVSGSGNEQFF; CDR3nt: TGTGCCAGCAGCTTAGTAAGCGGGAGTGGCAATGAGCAGTTCTTC
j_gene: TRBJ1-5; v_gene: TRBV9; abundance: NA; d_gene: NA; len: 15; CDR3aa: CASSVGAGGYQPQHF; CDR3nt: TGTGCCAGCAGCGTAGGGGCAGGAGGATATCAGCCCCAGCATTTT
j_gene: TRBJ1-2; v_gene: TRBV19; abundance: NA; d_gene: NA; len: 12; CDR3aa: CASSKGGYGYTF; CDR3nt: TGTGCCAGTAGTAAAGGGGGCTATGGCTACACCTTC
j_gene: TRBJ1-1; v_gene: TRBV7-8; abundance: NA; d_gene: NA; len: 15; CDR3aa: CASSSMSGGVTEAFF; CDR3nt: TGTGCCAGCAGCTCCATGTCCGGGGGGGTTACTGAAGCTTTCTTT
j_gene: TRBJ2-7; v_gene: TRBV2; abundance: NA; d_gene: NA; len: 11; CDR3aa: CASRRGNEQYF; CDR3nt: TGTGCCAGCAGACGGGGTAACGAGCAGTACTTC
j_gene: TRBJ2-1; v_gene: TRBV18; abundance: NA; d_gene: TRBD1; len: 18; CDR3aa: CASSRTGTGGRAHNEQFF; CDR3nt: TGTGCCAGCTCACGCACCGGGACAGGGGGGAGGGCACACAATGAGCAGTTCTTC
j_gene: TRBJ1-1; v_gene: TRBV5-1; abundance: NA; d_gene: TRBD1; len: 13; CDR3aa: CASSSRTGGEAFF; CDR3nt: TGCGCCAGCAGCTCACGGACAGGTGGTGAAGCTTTCTTT
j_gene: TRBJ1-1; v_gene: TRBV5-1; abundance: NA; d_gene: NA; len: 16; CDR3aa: CASRGTLSRGSTEAFF; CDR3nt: TGCGCCAGCAGGGGAACTCTAAGTCGGGGAAGTACTGAAGCTTTCTTT
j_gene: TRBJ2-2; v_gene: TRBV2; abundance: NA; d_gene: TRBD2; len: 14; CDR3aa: CASRGLANTGELFF; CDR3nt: TGTGCCAGCAGGGGACTAGCGAACACCGGGGAGCTGTTTTTT
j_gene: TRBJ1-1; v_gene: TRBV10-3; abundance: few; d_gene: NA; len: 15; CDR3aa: CAISESAGQNTEAFF; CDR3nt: TGTGCCATCAGTGAGTCTGCGGGTCAGAACACTGAAGCTTTCTTT
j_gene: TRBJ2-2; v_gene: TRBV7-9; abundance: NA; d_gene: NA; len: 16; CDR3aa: CASSSRDSGFGGELFF; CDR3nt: TGTGCCAGCAGCTCACGGGACAGCGGGTTTGGCGGGGAGCTGTTTTTT
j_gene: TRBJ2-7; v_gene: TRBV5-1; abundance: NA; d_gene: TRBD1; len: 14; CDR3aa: CASSPRDRSYEQYF; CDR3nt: TGCGCCAGCAGCCCCCGGGACAGGTCCTACGAGCAGTACTTC
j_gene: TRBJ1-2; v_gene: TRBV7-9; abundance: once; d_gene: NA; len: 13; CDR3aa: CASTPTHGFGYTF; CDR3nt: TGTGCCAGCACCCCGACGCACGGGTTTGGCTACACCTTC
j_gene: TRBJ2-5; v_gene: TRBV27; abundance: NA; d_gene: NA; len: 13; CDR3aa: CASSFFSQETQYF; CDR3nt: TGTGCCAGCAGTTTTTTTAGCCAAGAGACCCAGTACTTC
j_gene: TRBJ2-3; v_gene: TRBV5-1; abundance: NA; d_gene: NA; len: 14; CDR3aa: CASRLSGEADTQYF; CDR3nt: TGCGCCAGCCGGCTCTCGGGGGAGGCCGATACGCAGTATTTT
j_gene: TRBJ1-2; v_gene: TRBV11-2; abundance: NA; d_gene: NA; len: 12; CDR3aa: CASSSSGEGYTF; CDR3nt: TGTGCCAGCAGCTCCTCCGGGGAGGGCTACACCTTC
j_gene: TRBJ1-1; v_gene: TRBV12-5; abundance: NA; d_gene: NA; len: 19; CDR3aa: CASGLAGGGPRGWFPEAFF; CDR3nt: TGTGCTAGTGGTTTGGCCGGGGGAGGGCCGCGGGGCTGGTTCCCTGAAGCTTTCTTT
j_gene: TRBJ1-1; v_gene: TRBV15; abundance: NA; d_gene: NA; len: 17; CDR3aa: CATSRGPGGDSNTEAFF; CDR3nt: TGTGCCACCAGCAGGGGGCCCGGGGGTGACAGCAACACTGAAGCTTTCTTT
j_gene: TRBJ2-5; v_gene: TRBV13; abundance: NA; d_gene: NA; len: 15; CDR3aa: CASSPQRSGQETQYF; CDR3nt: TGTGCCAGCAGCCCCCAGCGGAGCGGCCAAGAGACCCAGTACTTC
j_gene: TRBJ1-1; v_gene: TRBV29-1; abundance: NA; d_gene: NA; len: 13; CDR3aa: CSVYRPLNTEAFF; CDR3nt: TGCAGCGTTTACAGACCCCTGAACACTGAAGCTTTCTTT
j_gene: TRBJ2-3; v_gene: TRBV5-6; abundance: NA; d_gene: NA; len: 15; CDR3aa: CASSFVTRGPDTQYF; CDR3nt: TGTGCCAGCAGCTTTGTGACGCGGGGCCCAGATACGCAGTATTTT
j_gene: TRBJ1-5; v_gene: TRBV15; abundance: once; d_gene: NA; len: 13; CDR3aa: CATSSQRGQPQHF; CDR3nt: TGTGCCACCAGCAGCCAAAGAGGTCAGCCCCAGCATTTT
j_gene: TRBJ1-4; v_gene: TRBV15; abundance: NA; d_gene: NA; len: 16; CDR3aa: CATSAGERGRGEKLFF; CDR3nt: TGTGCCACCAGCGCCGGGGAGAGGGGGAGGGGTGAAAAACTGTTTTTT
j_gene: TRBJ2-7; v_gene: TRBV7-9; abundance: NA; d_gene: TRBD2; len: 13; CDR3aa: CASSSGLAAEQYF; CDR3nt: TGTGCCAGCAGCTCGGGACTAGCCGCCGAGCAGTACTTC
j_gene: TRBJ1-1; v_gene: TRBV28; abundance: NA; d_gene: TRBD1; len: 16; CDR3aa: CASSLYQGTGSTEAFF; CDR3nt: TGTGCCAGCAGTTTATACCAAGGGACAGGGAGCACTGAAGCTTTCTTT
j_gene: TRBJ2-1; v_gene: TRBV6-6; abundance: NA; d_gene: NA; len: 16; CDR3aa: CASSYNREGIHNEQFF; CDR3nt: TGTGCCAGCAGTTACAACAGGGAGGGGATCCACAATGAGCAGTTCTTC